This T cell receptor (beta chain) emerged from a study of early T cells in non-severe SARS-CoV-2 infection. V lost 0 bases and J lost 11; bases outside the gene matches: 8. Germline V lookup: CDR1 SGHTA, CDR2 FQGNSA. The CDR3 sequence is 15 residues long. Unique molecular identifiers (one per individual cDNA molecule) were attached. MiXCR, applied by TCRdb to the 5' RACE reads, yields one record per CDR3 protein. The sample has around 94,000 distinct CDR3 sequences, around 13% seen once. There are many counts of this clonotype. V gene TRBV7-2 combines with J gene TRBJ1-2; 11 bases fit TRBD1. The sequence derives from an adult who was a healthcare worker with PCR-confirmed SARS-CoV-2 infection or an uninfected control (not recorded which). What was sequenced was whole blood. CDR3 coding DNA: TGTGCCAGCAGCTTAGCCGGCCGGACAGGGGGCGGTTACACCTTC. Amino acids: CASSLAGRTGGGYTF.